The 8 T cell receptor beta chains presented below share a single source sample, sequenced in a study of lymphopenia after photon versus proton radiotherapy. The data were produced by immunoSEQ multiplex PCR, yet TCRdb's version contains in-frame clones alone and is incomplete. Here the sample spans 150,000 or so clones, about 85% being singletons. The material sequenced was peripheral blood, taken from a patient treated with photon-based radiotherapy. These receptors originate from a man in his forties or fifties with gastric cancer.

The rearrangement joins TRBV4-2 to TRBJ2-2; D gene uncertain. The CDR3 is made up of 16 amino acids. With 1 base removed from V and 3 bases from J, the gap between germline ends came to 12 bases. From germline, CDR1 is LGHNA and CDR2 YNFKEQ. CDR3 sequence (DNA): TGTGCCAGCAGCCAAGTAAAATACTTCGACACCGGGGAGCTGTTTTTT. Translating gives CASSQVKYFDTGELFF.

The chain is built from TRBV2 and TRBJ2-2; TRBD1 or TRBD2 may be the D gene (5 bases each). Trimming pared 7 bases from V and 0 bases from J, leaving 12 bases between. Germline assignment: CDR1 SNHLY and CDR2 FYNNEI. The length of the CDR3 is 15 residues. Written as DNA, the CDR3 is TGTGCCAGCACGGGGACGAACGCGAACACCGGGGAGCTGTTTTTT. Encoded protein: CASTGTNANTGELFF.

In nucleotides, the CDR3 is TGTGCCAGCAGCCAAGGGGCTAGCGGTAGTTACTTC. Its protein product is CASSQGASGSYF. The gene calls are TRBV14 and TRBJ2-7; TRBD2 matches 7 bases. CDR3 length equals 12 residues. Germline assignment: CDR1 SGHDN and CDR2 FVKESK. V shed 1 base and J 13 bases; nucleotides not matched to a gene: 7.

CDR3 amino acids: CAIRSDRAGQPQHF. In DNA, the CDR3 is TGTGCCATCAGATCGGACAGGGCGGGTCAGCCCCAGCATTTT. This rearrangement joins TRBV10-3 to TRBJ1-5; 8 bases are shared with TRBD1. The germline V gene has CDR1 ENHRY and CDR2 SYGVKD. The CDR3 is 14 amino acids. Trimming took 6 bases from V and 6 from J; bases not matched to a gene: 7.

The V call is TRBV11-2, the J call TRBJ2-5; TRBD1 aligns across 9 bases. CDR1 and CDR2 (germline): SGHAT, FQNNGV. The CDR3 has 16 amino acids. V was pared by 5 bases and J by 5 bases, with 12 bases of the junction left unmatched. CDR3 amino acids: CASSARGQGSRETQYF. The CDR3, as DNA: TGTGCCAGCAGCGCACGGGGACAGGGCTCTCGGGAGACCCAGTACTTC.

The chain employs TRBV2 and TRBJ1-3, with D unresolved. Germline V gene sequence: CDR1 SNHLY, CDR2 FYNNEI. The CDR3 spans 18 residues. V lost 4 bases and J 2 bases, leaving 21 bases between the germline ends. This chain's CDR3 is CASSGSPWASGPGNTIYF. CDR3 nucleotide sequence: TGTGCCAGCAGTGGCTCCCCTTGGGCTTCCGGACCTGGAAACACCATATATTTT.

Only one count was recorded for this clone. The chain uses TRBV2 and TRBJ2-2; a weak D match, TRBD1 (5 bases). V lost 7 bases to trimming and J lost 1 base, with 13 bases between them. CDR3 size: 15 residues. The germline V gene has CDR1 SNHLY and CDR2 FYNNEI. This CDR3 is CASKGIRVNTGELFF. The CDR3 nucleotides are TGTGCCAGCAAAGGGATCAGGGTGAACACCGGGGAGCTGTTTTTT.

This clone was recorded a few times. V is TRBV15 and J is TRBJ2-7; D is perhaps TRBD1 or TRBD2 (5 bases each). The CDR3 totals 19 residues. V was clipped by 5 bases and J by 3 bases, with 29 bases between them. CDR1 and CDR2 (germline): LNHNV, YYDKDF (reference sequence). CDR3 region: CATSSQLQVQFGGSYEQYF. CDR3 nucleotides: TGTGCCACCAGCTCCCAATTACAGGTCCAGTTCGGAGGAAGCTACGAGCAGTACTTC.